The 22 T cell receptor beta chains presented below share a single source sample, sequenced in a study of spatial heterogeneity in lung cancer. Notes on the study in general: Counts that tracked tumor mutation counts were those of expanded intratumoral alpha and beta TCRs.

From the 5' RACE reads, TCRdb called clonotypes with MiXCR, one entry per CDR3 protein. Of 20,000 to 25,000 distinct CDR3 sequences in the sample, more than 15% are singletons; the top ten hold more than 30%. Stated time point: sample taken at primary tumor resection. Which antigens these TCRs recognize remains unknown. Source: lung tumor tissue, taken at surgery. All receptors derive from a female donor with early-stage non-small cell lung cancer.

This clonotype came up a few times. This rearrangement joins TRBV27 to TRBJ2-1; D possibly corresponds to TRBD2 (5 bases). From germline, CDR1 is MNHEY and CDR2 SMNVEV (reference sequence). This CDR3 comprises 15 residues. V was trimmed by 1 base and J by 5 bases, leaving 12 bases between them. Written as DNA, the CDR3 is TGTGCCAGCAGTTTATTAGCGAACATTAACAATGAGCAGTTCTTC. Translation: CASSLLANINNEQFF.

The chain recombines TRBV3-1 with TRBJ2-5; possibly TRBD2 for D (5 bases). V was clipped by 5 bases and J by 9 bases, with 10 bases between them. The CDR3 extends over 11 amino acids. Germline lookup yields CDR1 LGHDT and CDR2 YNNKEL (reference sequence). The CDR3 nucleotides read TGTGCCAGCAGCGACCGACTATCCCAGTACTTC. This translates into CASSDRLSQYF.

This clonotype has ten or more counts. This rearrangement joins TRBV6-6 to TRBJ2-3, with TRBD1 identical over 7 bases. Germline CDR1 reads MNHNY; CDR2 reads SVGAGI (reference sequence). J lost 2 bases, V lost 6 bases, and 5 bases had no gene match. The CDR3 has 14 residues. The CDR3 protein is CASRRTGLTDTQYF. The CDR3 DNA reads TGTGCCAGCAGACGGACAGGTCTCACAGATACGCAGTATTTT.

The chain carries TRBV20-1 and TRBJ2-1, with 10 bases aligning to TRBD1. The CDR3 totals 12 residues. CDR1 and CDR2 (germline): DFQATT, SNEGSKA (reference sequence). The CDR3 nucleotides read TGCAGCACGGGACAGGGGACCAATGAGCAGTTCTTC. This codes for CSTGQGTNEQFF.

This rearrangement joins TRBV28 to TRBJ2-3, with a possible D match to TRBD1 (6 bases). Germline CDR1 and CDR2: MDHEN and SYDVKM. The CDR3 extends over 16 amino acids. With 7 bases removed from V and 5 bases from J, the gap between germline ends came to 22 bases. The CDR3 sequence is CASNQYRDRVGDTQYF. The DNA of the CDR3 is TGTGCCAGCAACCAATACAGGGATCGAGTCGGAGATACGCAGTATTTT.

This clonotype came up many times. This chain joins TRBV20-1 and TRBJ2-2; TRBD2 aligns across 15 bases. V trimming: 4 bases; J trimming: 0 bases; junction bases outside the gene matches: 12. CDR3 length: 20 amino acids. CDR1 is DFQATT and CDR2 is SNEGSKA in the germline V gene (reference sequence). In DNA, the CDR3 is TGCAGTGCTAAAGACGGACTAGCGGGGGGGGAGAACGCGAACACCGGGGAGCTGTTTTTT. This translates into CSAKDGLAGGENANTGELFF.

Turning to this clonotype: A much larger clonotype is one base distant, so this may be a read error. The rearrangement uses TRBV6-2 or TRBV6-3 and TRBJ2-1; D perhaps matches TRBD2 (5 bases). Trimming pared 5 bases from V and 2 bases from J, leaving 19 bases between. The CDR3 loop spans 17 amino acids. Germline V lookup: CDR1 MNHEY, CDR2 SVGEGT. Here the CDR3 DNA reads TGTGCCAGCAGTGATTTTCCCGGGAAGGCGCCCTACAATGAGCAGTTCTTC. Protein sequence: CASSDFPGKAPYNEQFF.

This clonotype was observed many times. The V call is TRBV29-1, the J call TRBJ2-5, with D hard to call. The V and J ends lost 6 bases and 6 bases respectively, with 23 bases between them. CDR3 length: 15 amino acids. The germline V gene has CDR1 SQVTM and CDR2 ANQGSEA. The CDR3 reads CSVDTVYSPVKTQYF. CDR3 in DNA: TGCAGCGTCGATACTGTCTACAGTCCTGTAAAGACCCAGTACTTC.

The rearrangement joins TRBV29-1 to TRBJ2-3; D may be TRBD2 (5 bases). Deletions cut 6 bases from V and 2 bases from J, with 18 bases between. The CDR3 is 15 residues long. Germline CDR1 reads SQVTM; CDR2 reads ANQGSEA. The chain's CDR3 is CSVAGQKGFTDTQYF. The CDR3 DNA sequence: TGCAGCGTGGCGGGCCAAAAAGGGTTCACAGATACGCAGTATTTT.

This clonotype was picked up a small number of times. This sequence joins TRBV27 and TRBJ2-3; tentatively, D is TRBD2 (6 bases). The CDR3 runs 16 residues. Germline CDR1 MNHEY, CDR2 SMNVEV (reference sequence). The V gene lost 6 bases and the J gene lost 2 bases, with 18 bases spanning the gap. The CDR3 is CASRRLRDSSTDTQYF. CDR3 coding DNA: TGTGCCAGCAGACGACTACGGGACTCCTCCACAGATACGCAGTATTTT.

This clonotype was picked up many times. The gene calls are TRBV13 and TRBJ2-7; weak D call: TRBD1 (5 bases). The germline gives CDR1 PRHDT, CDR2 FYEKMQ (reference sequence). This CDR3 is 13 amino acids long. Trimming left V 1 base short and J 2 bases short, with 6 bases between. The CDR3 nucleotides are TGTGCCAGCAGCTTAGAGGGGACCTACGAGCAGTACTTC. Encoded protein: CASSLEGTYEQYF.

This clonotype was observed at least ten times. This chain connects TRBV20-1 to TRBJ2-7, with TRBD2 matching over 10 bases. This CDR3 comprises 13 residues. With 6 bases clipped from V and 6 bases from J, the junction kept 8 bases outside the gene matches. Germline V CDR1 and CDR2: DFQATT, SNEGSKA (reference sequence). The CDR3 protein is CSATGTSEGEQYF. In nucleotides, the CDR3 is TGCAGTGCCACCGGGACTAGCGAGGGCGAGCAGTACTTC.

V is TRBV7-9 and J is TRBJ2-1; perhaps TRBD1 as D (5 bases). Trimming took off 4 bases at V and 9 bases at J, with 10 bases between the two ends. Germline CDR1 and CDR2: SEHNR and FQNEAQ (reference sequence). The CDR3 contains 12 residues. The CDR3, as DNA: TGTGCCAGCAGCTCACAGGATAGTGAGCAGTTCTTC. Protein sequence: CASSSQDSEQFF. Complete variable domain (other parts from reference TRBV7-9 and TRBJ2-1): DTGVSQNPRHKITKRGQNVTFRCDPISEHNRLYWYRQTLGQGPEFLTYFQNEAQLEKSRLLSDRFSAERPKGSFSTLEIQRTEQGDSAMYLCASSSQDSEQFFGPGTRLTVL.

This clonotype was detected many times. This chain connects TRBV29-1 to TRBJ2-6, with TRBD1 identical over 8 bases. The CDR3 length is 17 residues. CDR1 SQVTM and CDR2 ANQGSEA come from the germline V gene. Trimming removed 4 bases from V and 3 bases from J; junction bases left unmatched: 11. The CDR3 here is CSVAPFGRGLGANVLTF. The CDR3 region has the DNA TGCAGCGTTGCCCCATTTGGCAGGGGGCTTGGGGCCAACGTCCTGACTTTC. Using reference TRBV29-1 and TRBJ2-6 for the parts outside the CDR3, the full variable domain is SAVISQKPSRDICQRGTSLTIQCQVDSQVTMMFWYRQQPGQSLTLIATANQGSEATYESGFVIDKFPISRPNLTFSTLTVSNMSPEDSSIYLCSVAPFGRGLGANVLTFGAGSRLTVL.

This sequence joins TRBV7-9 and TRBJ2-4; D is possibly TRBD1 (5 bases). The CDR3 totals 11 residues. The V gene lost 8 bases and the J gene lost 9 bases, with 11 bases spanning the gap. Germline lookup yields CDR1 SEHNR and CDR2 FQNEAQ (reference sequence). The CDR3 protein is CASEGDSIQYF. DNA of the CDR3: TGTGCCAGCGAAGGGGATAGCATTCAGTACTTC.

The CDR3 DNA reads as TGTGCCAGCAGTGGACAGGCGAGCTCCTACGAGCAGTACTTC. Protein product: CASSGQASSYEQYF. The chain links TRBV27 to TRBJ2-7; TRBD1 aligns across 7 bases. This CDR3 contains 14 residues. CDR1 and CDR2 from the germline V gene are MNHEY and SMNVEV (reference sequence). The V gene end was trimmed by 5 bases and the J gene end by 0 bases; junction bases not matched to a gene: 4.

The V gene is TRBV7-2, the J gene TRBJ2-7, with 9 bases that match TRBD1. The germline V gene encodes CDR1 SGHTA and CDR2 FQGNSA. J was trimmed by 1 base and V by 5 bases; bases with no gene match: 3. CDR3 length equals 14 residues. This CDR3 reads CASSKDRGSYEQYF. In DNA form, the CDR3 reads TGTGCCAGCAGCAAGGACAGGGGATCCTACGAGCAGTACTTC.

This clonotype is large. The chain uses TRBV27 and TRBJ2-5; TRBD1 aligns across 10 bases. The CDR3 has 15 amino acids. V shed 5 bases and J 5 bases; nucleotides not matched to a gene: 8. Germline V gives CDR1 MNHEY, CDR2 SMNVEV (reference sequence). CDR3 region: CASSMTGGWLETQYF. CDR3 DNA: TGTGCCAGCAGTATGACAGGGGGCTGGTTGGAGACCCAGTACTTC.

There are a few counts of this clonotype. The genes are TRBV11-2 and TRBJ2-5; a weak D match, TRBD2 (5 bases). CDR3 length: 15 residues. In germline, CDR1 is SGHAT, CDR2 FQNNGV. V was cut by 1 base and J by 4 bases, with 13 bases left in between. DNA of the CDR3: TGTGCCAGCAGCTTAGCTGGCAACGGAGGAGAGACCCAGTACTTC. The encoded protein is CASSLAGNGGETQYF.

This clonotype was seen a handful of times. The J gene is TRBJ2-7, the V gene TRBV19; 8 bases line up with TRBD2. J lost 5 bases, V lost 1 base, and 7 bases had no gene match. This CDR3 contains 15 residues. Germline V lookup: CDR1 LNHDA, CDR2 SQIVND (reference sequence). In DNA, the CDR3 is TGTGCCAGTAGTATAGCGGGCGGGAGGACCAACGAGCAGTACTTC. Translation: CASSIAGGRTNEQYF. Full variable domain (remainder filled in from reference TRBV19 and TRBJ2-7): DGGITQSPKYLFRKEGQNVTLSCEQNLNHDAMYWYRQDPGQGLRLIYYSQIVNDFQKGDIAEGYSVSREKKESFPLTVTSAQKNPTAFYLCASSIAGGRTNEQYFGPGTRLTVT.

This clonotype was observed a handful of times. The chain carries TRBV10-2 and TRBJ2-3; 8 bases match TRBD2. With 6 bases clipped from V and 6 bases from J, the junction kept 2 bases outside the gene matches. Germline CDR1 and CDR2: WSHSY and SAAADI. CDR3 length equals 12 residues. CDR3 sequence (DNA): TGCGCCAGCAGCGGACTAGCCGATACGCAGTATTTT. This codes for CASSGLADTQYF.

This clonotype was observed many times. V gene TRBV20-1 combines with J gene TRBJ2-3; D could derive from TRBD1 or TRBD2 (6 bases each). Germline assignment: CDR1 DFQATT and CDR2 SNEGSKA (reference sequence). V gave up 6 bases and J gave up 3 bases, with 19 bases separating them. The CDR3 is made up of 15 amino acids. The CDR3 DNA sequence: TGCAGTGCCTTATCCGAAGGGGGGCTAACAGATACGCAGTATTTT. It codes for CSALSEGGLTDTQYF.